This T cell receptor (beta chain) comes out of a study of blood T cell repertoires in COVID-19 (dated by TCRdb to between 2020 and 2021). Regarding the study in general: The collaborator samples originated in the United States, Italy and Spain and spanned the acute and convalescent phases of COVID-19. The prospective study material was composed of cDNA or gDNA derived from T cells, B-cell-depleted T cells, or PBMCs. The dataset comprised deeply sampled blood TCRbeta repertoires from subjects exposed to, actively infected with, or recovered from COVID-19. The repertoires were released in a freely available public database meant as a resource for research on the immune response to SARS-CoV-2. The samples were drawn from two sources: the first 160 participants of the ongoing ImmuneRACE study, and 950 to 1,500 subjects contributed by 6 global collaborators. The sample metadata nearly always contained a de-identified subject ID, COVID-19 status, age in years and sex. HLA class I and class II types, where available, came from metadata supplied by the sample provider rather than from assay-based typing.

Trimming at the junction amounts to 0 bases on V and 13 bases on J, and the germline ends lie 11 bases apart. As encoded in the germline V gene, CDR1 is SGDLS while CDR2 is YYNGEE. From the cysteine up to the phenylalanine, the CDR3 has a length of 12 residues. Kept here is only the CDR3 DNA, which spans 36 bases and is read in frame from base 1. Here is what the overall study found, with its caveats: The amount of clinical and demographic metadata varied by source and participant and was provided uncurated.

Ten or more counts support this clone. Its antigen target is currently unknown. No per-base quality is available; no much larger clone lies one base away. A second Seattle source provided samples from volunteer blood donors who had recovered from COVID-19. Collaborating institutions collected whole blood in K2EDTA tubes following their own protocols. For TCRbeta analysis, collaborator samples were shipped as frozen whole blood, as isolated PBMCs, or as DNA extracted from either sample type. The immunoSEQ Assay, a bias-controlled multiplex PCR, was used to amplify TCRbeta CDR3 regions from genomic DNA. Under the source paper's analysis protocol: The number of nucleated cells in each sample was estimated by amplification of reference gene primers within the assay. Sequence reads were collapsed and filtered to measure the absolute abundance of every unique TCRbeta CDR3 rearrangement. For each sample, productive Simpson clonality was calculated as the square root of Simpson's diversity index over productive rearrangements. As stored in TCRdb, this immuneACCESS dataset retains in-frame rearrangements with V and J assigned. A fraction of the clones does not appear; measured against another copy, unresolved V genes explain less than half of the discrepancy, and the remainder lacks a known reason. The D gene and trimming were derived from the DNA, and the V and J assignments and clone size from that table. For this sample there are a few hundred thousand clones; around nine tenths appear just once. Approximately 6% of the sample is in the top ten clones.

The TCR originated in a man aged 55-75 years who had recovered from COVID-19. The V and J genes are TRBV9 and TRBJ2-1; a confident D gene designation cannot be given. The sample taken for sequencing was peripheral blood. In nucleotides, the sequence is TGTGCCAGCAGCGTAGGCGGTCTCCCCCAGTTCTTC. It translates as CASSVGGLPQFF.